The clone carrying this T cell receptor (beta chain) was found a few times. Its antigen is still unknown. This sample is part of a study of blood T cells in healthy people across ages. Broader study findings: Getting older went along with TCR beta diversity per million T cells dropping roughly linearly. Investigators treated diversity estimates from one million T cells as underestimates. Using unsorted PBMCs precluded a conclusive naive versus antigen-experienced comparison.

A second PCR of 7 to 11 cycles used a sample-barcoded 5' primer and a J-beta primer mix. TCRdb called the 5' RACE reads again in MiXCR, with one record for every CDR3 protein. The data show around 670,000 distinct CDR3 sequences, approximately 30% seen once. Germline CDR1 is MNHEY and CDR2 is SMNVEV (reference sequence). The J segment lost 1 base and the V segment lost 3 bases, leaving 5 bases of the junction unmatched. The CDR3 loop spans 16 amino acids. Isolating PBMCs gave at least 6.5 million of these cells per sample. The chain combines TRBV27 with TRBJ2-2; 7 bases are a match to TRBD1. Sequencing was carried out using blood. This clonotype was obtained from an elderly woman in good health. CDR3 amino acids: CASSFGQGVNTGELFF. Written as DNA, the CDR3 is TGTGCCAGCAGTTTTGGGCAGGGGGTGAACACCGGGGAGCTGTTTTTT.